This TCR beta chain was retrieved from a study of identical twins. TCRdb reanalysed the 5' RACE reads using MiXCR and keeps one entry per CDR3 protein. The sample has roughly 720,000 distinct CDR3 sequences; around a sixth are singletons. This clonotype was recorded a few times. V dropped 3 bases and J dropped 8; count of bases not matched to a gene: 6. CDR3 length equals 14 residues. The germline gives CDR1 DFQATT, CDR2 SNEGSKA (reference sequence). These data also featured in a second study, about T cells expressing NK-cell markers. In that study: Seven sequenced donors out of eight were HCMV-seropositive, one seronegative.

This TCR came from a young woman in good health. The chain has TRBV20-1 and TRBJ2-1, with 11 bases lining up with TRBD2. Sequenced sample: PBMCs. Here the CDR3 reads CSASIAGGPDEQFF. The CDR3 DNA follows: TGCAGTGCTAGTATAGCGGGGGGGCCCGATGAGCAGTTCTTC.